This TCR beta chain was identified during a study of neurological immune-mediated disorders. Germline V gene lookup returns CDR1 DFQATT and CDR2 SNEGSKA (reference sequence). The CDR3 is 14 residues long. The cDNA was generated by 5'RACE with 10-nucleotide random UMIs. TCRdb reprocessed the 5' RACE reads via MiXCR and lists one record per CDR3 protein. Of 45,000 to 60,000 distinct CDR3 sequences listed, under 3% are singletons. This clonotype was counted a few times. One end of the junction is discordant with germline, which a read error may explain. Sequencing was performed on PBMCs. This receptor was identified in a man over 45 with multiple sclerosis. The rearrangement uses TRBV20-1 and TRBJ1-5; D possibly corresponds to TRBD1 (6 bases). Written as DNA, the CDR3 is TGCAGTGCTTCGGACAGTTATAGCAATAAGACCCAGAATTTT. This encodes CSASDSYSNKTQNF.